The next 19 T cell receptor beta chains were all read from a single sample in a study of cytomegalovirus exposure and HLA in healthy donors. 13 Jbeta primers and 60 Vbeta primers were used for the PCR. Measured with immunoSEQ multiplex PCR; TCRdb has only the in-frame clones, and not every one. Altogether about 69,000 clones are present, about 75% being singletons, with the ten largest covering 2.5% to 3.5%. The source material was PBMCs. These receptors were taken from a man between 18 and 35 years old in good health and CMV-seronegative.

The chain links TRBV5-1 to TRBJ1-6; a weak D match, TRBD1 (6 bases). The CDR3 loop spans 17 amino acids. Germline assignment: CDR1 SGHRS and CDR2 YFSETQ. Deletions cut 0 bases from V and 4 bases from J, with 14 bases between. CDR3 in DNA: TGCGCCAGCAGCTTGGATGGGCCAGGGGTTTATAATTCACCCCTCCACTTT. Its protein is CASSLDGPGVYNSPLHF.

The chain employs TRBV2 and TRBJ2-3; 15 nucleotides line up with TRBD2. V shed 7 bases, J shed 4 bases, and the junction held 9 bases outside the gene matches. CDR3 length: 17 amino acids. The germline V gene encodes CDR1 SNHLY and CDR2 FYNNEI. CDR3 protein: CASTQGLAGGASDTQYF. CDR3 nucleotide sequence: TGTGCCAGCACCCAAGGACTAGCGGGGGGGGCCTCAGATACGCAGTATTTT.

In its sample, this clone was seen once. A far larger clone is off by one base, so a read error is likely. The chain combines TRBV14 with TRBJ1-1; TRBD1 is a possible D gene (5 bases). Germline V gene sequence: CDR1 SGHDN, CDR2 FVKESK. The CDR3 totals 14 residues. In DNA, the CDR3 is TGTGCCAGCAGCCTACCAGGGATAGGGACTGGAGCTTTCTTT. It encodes CASSLPGIGTGAFF. The whole variable domain, remainder taken from reference TRBV14 and TRBJ1-1, is EAGVTQFPSHSVIEKGQTVTLRCDPISGHDNLYWYRRVMGKEIKFLLHFVKESKQDESGMPNNRFLAERTGGTYSTLKVQPAELEDSGVYFCASSLPGIGTGAFFGQGTRLTVV.

The genes are TRBV6-1 and TRBJ2-5; 9 bases are shared with TRBD1. Germline V gene lookup returns CDR1 MNHNS and CDR2 SASEGT. Losses at the gene ends were 5 bases for V and 5 bases for J; bases not matched to a gene: 6. The CDR3 runs to 14 residues. The CDR3 sequence is CASSKDRGGETQYF. The CDR3 DNA follows: TGTGCCAGCAGTAAGGACAGGGGAGGGGAGACCCAGTACTTC.

The V gene is TRBV19, the J gene TRBJ2-1; 9 bases are a match to TRBD2. The CDR3 loop spans 17 amino acids. V lost 2 bases to trimming and J lost 3 bases; unmatched junction nucleotides: 8. Germline values: CDR1 LNHDA, CDR2 SQIVND (reference sequence). CDR3 coding DNA: TGTGCCAGTAGTATACGGGCTAGCGGGGTACTCTACAATGAGCAGTTCTTC. This sequence encodes CASSIRASGVLYNEQFF.

This rearrangement joins TRBV4-1 to TRBJ1-2; D perhaps matches TRBD1 (5 bases). This CDR3 has 15 residues. The V end was cut by 0 bases, the J end by 4 bases, with 12 bases between. Germline-derived CDR1 and CDR2 are MGHRA and YSYEKL. For the CDR3, the DNA is TGCGCCAGCAGCCAAGATATGGGGGGAGGCTATGGCTACACCTTC. Translating gives CASSQDMGGGYGYTF.

J is TRBJ2-5 and V is TRBV9, with a tentative D call TRBD1 (5 bases). With 4 bases removed from V and 1 base from J, the gap between germline ends came to 14 bases. Germline V gene lookup returns CDR1 SGDLS and CDR2 YYNGEE. CDR3 size: 15 residues. The CDR3 here is CASSPWGPLQETQYF. The CDR3 DNA is TGTGCCAGCAGCCCTTGGGGCCCACTCCAAGAGACCCAGTACTTC. The whole variable domain, filled in from reference TRBV9 and TRBJ2-5, reads DSGVTQTPKHLITATGQRVTLRCSPRSGDLSVYWYQQSLDQGLQFLIQYYNGEERAKGNILERFSAQQFPDLHSELNLSSLELGDSALYFCASSPWGPLQETQYFGPGTRLLVL.

This clone was picked up a small number of times. The same CDR3 is also encoded by other DNA sequences in this sample. The rearrangement uses TRBV28 and TRBJ1-2; unclear D gene. The length of the CDR3 is 12 residues. V gave up 3 bases and J gave up 8 bases, with 10 bases separating them. The germline gives CDR1 MDHEN, CDR2 SYDVKM. CDR3 amino acids: CASSLEGDGYTF. The CDR3 region has the DNA TGTGCCAGCAGTTTGGAGGGTGACGGCTACACCTTC.

The chain is built from TRBV7-3 and TRBJ1-1; tentatively, D is TRBD1 (5 bases). The CDR3 contains 16 residues. Trimming pared 0 bases from V and 2 bases from J, leaving 13 bases between. The germline V gene encodes CDR1 SGHTA and CDR2 FQGTGA. CDR3 sequence reads: CASSLTADTVNTEAFF. CDR3 DNA sequence: TGTGCCAGCAGCTTAACGGCGGACACCGTCAACACTGAAGCTTTCTTT.

The chain carries TRBV2 and TRBJ2-7; D is unclear. The length of the CDR3 is 10 residues. Trimming stripped 9 bases from V and 3 bases from J, with 6 bases between. From germline, CDR1 is SNHLY and CDR2 FYNNEI. CDR3 sequence (DNA): TGTGCCAGTGTCTTCTACGAGCAGTACTTC. Translated: CASVFYEQYF. Filled out from reference TRBV2 and TRBJ2-7, the complete variable domain reads EPEVTQTPSHQVTQMGQEVILRCVPISNHLYFYWYRQILGQKVEFLVSFYNNEISEKSEIFDDQFSVERPDGSNFTLKIRSTKLEDSAMYFCASVFYEQYFGPGTRLTVT.

V gene TRBV6-1 combines with J gene TRBJ2-3; 11 nucleotides agree with TRBD1. CDR3 length: 14 residues. Germline assignment: CDR1 MNHNS and CDR2 SASEGT. V was pared by 4 bases and J by 5 bases, with 2 bases of the junction left unmatched. CDR3 in amino acids: CASSVDRGQDTQYF. The CDR3 nucleotides are TGTGCCAGCAGTGTGGACAGGGGGCAAGATACGCAGTATTTT.

This clone was seen a handful of times. The chain combines TRBV4-2 with TRBJ2-1, with TRBD2 identical over 15 bases. This CDR3 region has 22 residues. The ends lost 0 bases at V and 0 bases at J; junction bases unmatched: 12. Germline V gene data show CDR1 as LGHNA and CDR2 as YNFKEQ. The CDR3 region is CASSQDGTSGGLIPSSYNEQFF. In DNA, the CDR3 is TGTGCCAGCAGCCAAGATGGGACTAGCGGGGGGCTAATACCGAGCTCCTACAATGAGCAGTTCTTC.

As to this clone: At one boundary the junction diverges from the germline segment, which might be a read error. J is TRBJ2-2 and V is TRBV2, with 12 bases identical to TRBD1. There are 18 residues in the CDR3. The germline V gene has CDR1 SNHLY and CDR2 FYNNEI. DNA for the CDR3: TGTGCCAGCAGTGCCAGGGGACAGGGGGCTGCGAACACCGGGGAGCCGTTTTTT. It encodes CASSARGQGAANTGEPFF.

This chain connects TRBV6-1 to TRBJ1-4; D not resolved. V was trimmed by 1 base and J by 8 bases, leaving 11 bases between them. This CDR3 region has 14 residues. The V gene's germline CDR1 is MNHNS and CDR2 SASEGT. The CDR3 DNA reads as TGTGCCAGCAGTGAAGGGGTGGGTAGCGAAAAACTGTTTTTT. The encoded protein is CASSEGVGSEKLFF.

The genes are TRBV5-1 and TRBJ1-1, with 8 bases fitting TRBD1. Germline assignment: CDR1 SGHRS and CDR2 YFSETQ. With 3 bases clipped from V and 0 bases from J, the junction kept 4 bases outside the gene matches. The CDR3 has 15 residues. The CDR3 is CASSWGQVMNTEAFF. CDR3 coding DNA: TGCGCCAGCAGCTGGGGACAGGTCATGAACACTGAAGCTTTCTTT. The variable domain in full, completed from reference TRBV5-1 and TRBJ1-1, reads KAGVTQTPRYLIKTRGQQVTLSCSPISGHRSVSWYQQTPGQGLQFLFEYFSETQRNKGNFPGRFSGRQFSNSRSEMNVSTLELGDSALYLCASSWGQVMNTEAFFGQGTRLTVV.

This chain connects TRBV28 to TRBJ1-4, with TRBD1 as a possible D gene (5 bases). V lost 5 bases to trimming and J lost 8 bases, with 9 bases between them. The germline gives CDR1 MDHEN, CDR2 SYDVKM. The CDR3 extends over 12 amino acids. CDR3 loop: CASSRQGEKLFF. The DNA of the CDR3 is TGTGCCAGCAGTCGTCAGGGCGAAAAACTGTTTTTT.

V and J are TRBV6-5 and TRBJ1-1, with D perhaps TRBD1 (6 bases). CDR1 and CDR2 (germline): MNHEY, SVGAGI. V was shortened by 7 bases and J by 8 bases, with 14 bases between the two germline ends. The CDR3 runs to 12 residues. This chain's CDR3 is CASTPTGLEAFF. The CDR3 nucleotides read TGTGCCAGCACGCCGACAGGATTGGAAGCTTTCTTT.

Only a few counts were recorded for this clone. The rearrangement uses TRBV19 and TRBJ1-5, with D unclear. Trimming took off 3 bases at V and 3 bases at J, with 12 bases between the two ends. This CDR3 spans 15 amino acids. Germline V lookup: CDR1 LNHDA, CDR2 SQIVND (reference sequence). The CDR3 reads CASSILLGANQPQHF. The DNA of the CDR3 is TGTGCCAGTAGTATTTTATTGGGCGCCAATCAGCCCCAGCATTTT.

The CDR3 DNA reads as TGTGCCAGCAGCTTGGTATCAGGGGGCAACGGCTACACCTTC. Translation gives CASSLVSGGNGYTF. The V call is TRBV5-8, the J call TRBJ1-2; the match to TRBD1 covers 8 bases. CDR3 size: 14 residues. V shed 0 bases, J shed 8 bases, and the junction held 6 bases outside the gene matches. Germline V gene data show CDR1 as SGHTS and CDR2 as YDEGEE.